Shown below are 13 T cell receptor beta chains from a single sample sequenced in a study of cytomegalovirus exposure and HLA in healthy donors. PCR amplification relied on 60 Vbeta primers (plus 13 Jbeta primers). The data were produced by immunoSEQ multiplex PCR, yet TCRdb's version contains in-frame clones alone and is incomplete. The sample gives over 130,000 clones, 88% of which show up once; roughly 0.5% is in the top ten. The material sequenced was PBMCs. The origin of the receptors is a woman in her 40s in good health and CMV-seronegative.

V is TRBV19 and J is TRBJ2-3; no definite D call. V gave up 4 bases and J gave up 2 bases, with 16 bases separating them. In germline, CDR1 is LNHDA, CDR2 SQIVND (reference sequence). This CDR3 region has 16 residues. In DNA, the CDR3 is TGTGCCAGTAGTACCGCGAGCCGGGTCCCCACAGATACGCAGTATTTT. As protein: CASSTASRVPTDTQYF.

This sequence joins TRBV19 and TRBJ2-3; D gene uncertain. V shed 5 bases and J shed 3 bases, with 9 bases lying between them. Germline assignment: CDR1 LNHDA and CDR2 SQIVND (reference sequence). This CDR3 comprises 13 residues. The chain's CDR3 is CASSPRWTDTQYF. In nucleotides, the CDR3 is TGTGCCAGTAGTCCGAGGTGGACAGATACGCAGTATTTT.

This chain connects TRBV27 to TRBJ2-3; 13 nucleotides line up with TRBD2. Trimming removed 2 bases from V and 6 bases from J; junction bases left unmatched: 2. Germline V gene lookup returns CDR1 MNHEY and CDR2 SMNVEV (reference sequence). CDR3 length: 15 residues. The CDR3 spells CASSLGTSGTDTQYF. CDR3 sequence (DNA): TGTGCCAGCAGTTTAGGGACTAGCGGGACTGATACGCAGTATTTT.

The rearrangement joins TRBV13 to TRBJ1-1; D remains ambiguous. Trimming removed 2 bases at V and 6 bases at J, with 10 bases between. This CDR3 is built from 13 residues. Germline CDR1 reads PRHDT; CDR2 reads FYEKMQ (reference sequence). CDR3 in DNA: TGTGCCAGCAGCTTATTGGGGAGGCCTGAAGCTTTCTTT. Protein product: CASSLLGRPEAFF.

A remark on this clone: The junction departs from the called germline gene at one end, perhaps through a read error. This chain connects TRBV6-1 to TRBJ2-1, with 12 bases aligning to TRBD2. This CDR3 is 15 amino acids long. Looked up from germline, CDR1 is MNHNS and CDR2 is SASEGT. CDR3 sequence (DNA): TGTGCCAGCAGAGAAGGACTAGCGGGAAACAATGAGCAGTTCTTC. Protein: CASREGLAGNNEQFF.

This chain connects TRBV27 to TRBJ2-5; TRBD1 matches at 8 bases. The end of the DNA fits TRBJ2-7 better, so the J call may be wrong. Germline lookup yields CDR1 MNHEY and CDR2 SMNVEV (reference sequence). The CDR3 loop spans 14 amino acids. The CDR3 here is CASSSTGAIYEQYF. The DNA for the CDR3 is TGTGCCAGCAGTTCGACAGGGGCGATATACGAGCAGTACTTC.

In regard to this clone: No DNA is shown, since the ends of the CDR3 on it are uncertain; the CDR3 is the one TCRdb lists. Here the CDR3 reads CSVGAGTYNEQLF. The chain joins TRBV29-1 to TRBJ2-1; whether TRBD1, the table's D call, matches the DNA was not checked. The germline gives CDR1 SQVTM, CDR2 ANQGSEA. The CDR3 is 13 residues long, counting both termini.

V gene TRBV7-9 combines with J gene TRBJ2-3; perhaps TRBD2 as D (6 bases). CDR3 length: 15 residues. Germline CDR1 and CDR2: SEHNR and FQNEAQ (reference sequence). V lost 1 base, J lost 2 bases, and 10 bases lay in between. CDR3 in amino acids: CASSLGGDHTDTQYF. Here the CDR3 DNA reads TGTGCCAGCAGCTTAGGGGGGGACCACACAGATACGCAGTATTTT.

V and J are TRBV7-9 and TRBJ1-4, with D unclear. CDR1 and CDR2 (germline): SEHNR, FQNEAQ (reference sequence). The V and J ends lost 4 bases and 0 bases respectively, with 12 bases between them. The CDR3 has 16 amino acids. CDR3 nucleotides: TGTGCCAGCAGCTCCCTTATGAGTACAACTAATGAAAAACTGTTTTTT. This codes for CASSSLMSTTNEKLFF. The variable domain in full, completed from reference TRBV7-9 and TRBJ1-4, reads DTGVSQNPRHKITKRGQNVTFRCDPISEHNRLYWYRQTLGQGPEFLTYFQNEAQLEKSRLLSDRFSAERPKGSFSTLEIQRTEQGDSAMYLCASSSLMSTTNEKLFFGSGTQLSVL.

The rearrangement joins TRBV4-3 to TRBJ1-3; D is undetermined. The V gene's germline CDR1 is LGHNA and CDR2 YSLEER. The V and J ends lost 0 bases and 4 bases respectively, with 7 bases between them. The CDR3 contains 14 residues. The CDR3 region is CASSQDLGGNTIYF. DNA for the CDR3: TGCGCCAGCAGCCAAGATCTCGGGGGAAACACCATATATTTT.

The chain uses TRBV6-6 and TRBJ1-2; D is unresolved. V was cut by 6 bases and J by 0 bases, with 11 bases left in between. The germline V gene has CDR1 MNHNY and CDR2 SVGAGI (reference sequence). The CDR3 runs 14 residues. The chain's CDR3 is CASSPAGTNYGYTF. CDR3 nucleotides: TGTGCCAGCAGCCCCGCGGGCACTAACTATGGCTACACCTTC.

This clone was observed once. This rearrangement joins TRBV28 to TRBJ1-4; D not resolved. The V gene's germline CDR1 is MDHEN and CDR2 SYDVKM. CDR3 length: 15 residues. V lost 5 bases and J lost 5, with 15 bases in between. The CDR3 coding sequence is TGTGCCAGCAGTAGTTTCAGGCTTCCAAATGAAAAACTGTTTTTT. It translates to CASSSFRLPNEKLFF.

This chain joins TRBV5-4 and TRBJ2-1, with a weak D call TRBD1 (5 bases). V was cut by 0 bases and J by 3 bases, with 10 bases left in between. The germline gives CDR1 SGHNT, CDR2 YYREEE (reference sequence). This CDR3 region has 15 residues. In DNA form, the CDR3 reads TGTGCCAGCAGCTTGGGGCAGGGTTACTACAATGAGCAGTTCTTC. Translation gives CASSLGQGYYNEQFF.